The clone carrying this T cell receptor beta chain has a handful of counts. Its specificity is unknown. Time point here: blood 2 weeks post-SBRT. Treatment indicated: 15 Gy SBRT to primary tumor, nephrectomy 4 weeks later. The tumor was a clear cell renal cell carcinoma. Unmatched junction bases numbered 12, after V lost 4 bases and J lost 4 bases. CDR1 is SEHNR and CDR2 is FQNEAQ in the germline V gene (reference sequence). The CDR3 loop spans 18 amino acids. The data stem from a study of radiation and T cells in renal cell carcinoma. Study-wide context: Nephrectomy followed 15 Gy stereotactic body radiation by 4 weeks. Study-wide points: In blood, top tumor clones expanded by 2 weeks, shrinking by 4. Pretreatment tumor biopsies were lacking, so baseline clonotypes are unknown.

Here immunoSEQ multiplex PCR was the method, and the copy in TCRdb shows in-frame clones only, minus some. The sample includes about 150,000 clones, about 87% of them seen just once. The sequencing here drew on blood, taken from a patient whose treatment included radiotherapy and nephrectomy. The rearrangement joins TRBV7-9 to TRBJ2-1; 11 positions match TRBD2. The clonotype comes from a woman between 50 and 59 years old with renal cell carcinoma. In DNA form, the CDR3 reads TGTGCCAGCAGCTCCAACCACCGGACTAGCGGGCTATACAATGAGCAGTTCTTC. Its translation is CASSSNHRTSGLYNEQFF.